This T cell receptor (beta chain) was captured by sequencing in a study of blood T cell repertoires in COVID-19. Germline assignment: CDR1 SGHTS and CDR2 YDEGEE. CDR3 length: 15 amino acids. V lost 3 bases to trimming and J lost 1 base, with 13 bases between them. The repertoire was sequenced with immunoSEQ multiplex PCR; TCRdb's copy has only in-frame clones and lacks some. This table has around 150,000 clones, approximately 86% appearing once. Recruits, aged roughly 18 to 95 years, lived in roughly 22 US areas. Cohort 3 donors counted as recovered after two negative PCRs, clearance, or resolved symptoms.

J is TRBJ2-5 and V is TRBV5-8; D perhaps matches TRBD1 (5 bases). Sample: PBMCs or T cells enriched from blood (not recorded which). The origin of this receptor is a woman aged 40 to 50 who had recovered from COVID-19. The CDR3 loop is CASSWARRGQETQYF. The CDR3 DNA reads as TGTGCCAGCAGCTGGGCGAGAAGGGGCCAAGAGACCCAGTACTTC.